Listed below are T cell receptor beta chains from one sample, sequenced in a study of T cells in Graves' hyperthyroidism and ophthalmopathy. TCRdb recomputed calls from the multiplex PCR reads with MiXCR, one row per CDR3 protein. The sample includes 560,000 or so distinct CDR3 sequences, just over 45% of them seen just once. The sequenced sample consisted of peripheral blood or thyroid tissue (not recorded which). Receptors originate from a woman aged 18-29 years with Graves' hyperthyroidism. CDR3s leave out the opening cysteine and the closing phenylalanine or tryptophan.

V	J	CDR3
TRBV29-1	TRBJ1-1	SVERAEYNEAF
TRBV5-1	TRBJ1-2	ASSLRAAGTGSGYT
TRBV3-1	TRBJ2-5	ASSQHGLYQETQY
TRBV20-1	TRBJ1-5	SVQGSNQPQH
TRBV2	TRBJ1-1	ASSEEVRGQAF
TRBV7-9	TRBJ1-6	ASSAGTGSNSPLH
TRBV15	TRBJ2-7	ATSRGTGGIGEQY
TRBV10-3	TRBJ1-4	AISQGSEKLF
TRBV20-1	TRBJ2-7	SARDWASGLSYEQY
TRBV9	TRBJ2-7	ASSVSSSRGGGYEQY
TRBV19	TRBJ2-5	ASSDDREPEETQY
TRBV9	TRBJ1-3	ASSVGPGSGNTIY
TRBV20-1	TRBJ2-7	SAKGPHDYEQY
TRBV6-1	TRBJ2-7	ASSELGTSGLGYEQY
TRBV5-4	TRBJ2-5	ASRTGTREETQY
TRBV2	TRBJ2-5	ASSEGQETQY
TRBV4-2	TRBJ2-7	ASSRGWSTSGSTYEQY
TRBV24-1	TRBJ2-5	ASRPAGGEETQY
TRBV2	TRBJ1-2	ASSVQGLVRGYT
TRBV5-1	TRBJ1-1	ASQLGDNTEAF
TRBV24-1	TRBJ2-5	ATSEGFQETQY
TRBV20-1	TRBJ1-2	SASNQGNYGYT
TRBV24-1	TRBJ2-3	ATSDLLGTDTQY
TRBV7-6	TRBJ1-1	ASSRDLNTEAF
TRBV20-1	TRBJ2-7	SATGTGQDLYEQY
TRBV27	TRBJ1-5	ASSSISGDRGQPQH
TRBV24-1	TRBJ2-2	ATSAPTSGELF
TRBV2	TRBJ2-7	ASSLGGSGYSYEQY
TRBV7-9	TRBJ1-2	ASNLRGGEYGYT
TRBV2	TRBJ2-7	ASSDEEEQY
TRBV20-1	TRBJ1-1	SARDPGQGDTEAF
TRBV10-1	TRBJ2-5	ASSQHSDLQETQY
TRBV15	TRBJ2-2	ATSSFTLARAGELF
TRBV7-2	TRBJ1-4	ASSGRTGLNEKLF
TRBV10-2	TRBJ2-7	ASSLGASGGTVYEQY
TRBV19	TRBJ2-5	ASSGQVRETQY
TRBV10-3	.	AIKIGSSYNEQF
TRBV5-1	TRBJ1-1	ASTGVNTEAF